The rows below give T cell receptor beta chains drawn from one sample of a study of read filtering for tumor transcriptome and immune sequencing. TCRdb ran MiXCR on the reads and lists one entry per CDR3 protein. This sample carries around 41,000 distinct CDR3 sequences, 12% of them seen once, and the ten largest clones take approximately 30%. The specimen was a population of CD138-negative cells sorted from bone marrow. The source of these receptors is a donor at least 40 years old with multiple myeloma. Each CDR3 is given with its conserved first and last residue. A D gene is named only where the DNA matches it firmly. Size is stated for part of the rows, as once, few or many counts, or as a class when the clone is expanded.

v_call	j_call	d_call	clone_size	cdr3_length	cdr3_nt	cdr3_aa
TRBV19	TRBJ2-7	NA	few	14	TGTGCCAGTAGTATAGCCGCAGGGTCCCACGAGCAGTACTTC	CASSIAAGSHEQYF
TRBV6-2/TRBV6-3	TRBJ2-7	NA	many	14	TGTGCCAGCAGTTACTCTACGGGTGCCTACGAGCAGTACTTC	CASSYSTGAYEQYF
TRBV28	TRBJ2-2	NA	many	20	TGTGCCAGCAGTGCTTCACTATGGCCGGGACGGTGGTTGGACACCGGGGAGCTGTTTTTT	CASSASLWPGRWLDTGELFF
TRBV30	TRBJ2-1	NA	many	13	TGTGCCTGGAGTCCTGGGCCATACAATGAGCAGTTCTTC	CAWSPGPYNEQFF
TRBV20-1	TRBJ1-5	NA	many	13	TGCAGTGCAACCACAGGGTATTATCAGCCCCAGCATTTT	CSATTGYYQPQHF
TRBV10-1	TRBJ2-2	NA	many	13	TGCGCCAGCAGTGCCTCTATCACCGGGGAGCTGTTTTTT	CASSASITGELFF
TRBV6-1	TRBJ1-6	TRBD1	many	16	TGTGCCAGCAGCGGAGGAGACAGGGCACTTCCATCACCCCTCCACTTT	CASSGGDRALPSPLHF
TRBV9	TRBJ1-1	NA	many	14	TGTGCCAGCACCCCGGGGATGGTAGGCACTGAAGCTTTCTTT	CASTPGMVGTEAFF
TRBV28	TRBJ2-3	NA	NA	16	TGTGCCAGCAGCCCTCTCGAGGGGATTAGCACAGATACGCAGTATTTT	CASSPLEGISTDTQYF
TRBV7-6	TRBJ1-6	NA	many	13	TGTGCCAGCAGCCTCAACTATAATTCACCCCTCCACTTT	CASSLNYNSPLHF
TRBV24-1	TRBJ2-3	NA	many	15	TGTGCCACCAGCGGGGGAGGGGGGAGCACAGATACGCAGTATTTT	CATSGGGGSTDTQYF
TRBV5-1	TRBJ2-7	NA	many	13	TGCGCCAGCAGCCCGGGACGGGACTACGAGCAGTACTTC	CASSPGRDYEQYF
TRBV5-5	TRBJ1-4	NA	many	14	TGTGCCAGCAGCTCCTACAGATTTAATGAAAAACTGTTTTTT	CASSSYRFNEKLFF
TRBV11-2	TRBJ2-7	TRBD1	many	18	TGTGCCAGCAGCTTAACCCCCCTAGGACAGGGGGCCGGCTACGAGCAGTACTTC	CASSLTPLGQGAGYEQYF
TRBV6-2/TRBV6-3	TRBJ2-2	NA	NA	15	TGTGCCAGCAGTTACTCTCGACAGGTCACCGGGGAGCTGTTTTTT	CASSYSRQVTGELFF
TRBV20-1	TRBJ2-7	NA	many	12	TGCAGTGCTAGACGTGGACCCTACGAGCAGTACTTC	CSARRGPYEQYF
TRBV28	TRBJ2-7	NA	many	15	TGTGCCAGCAGGGGGGTGGGGGGGCGTTCCTACGAGCAGTACTTC	CASRGVGGRSYEQYF
TRBV28	TRBJ2-7	TRBD1	NA	14	TGTGCCGCCACCCCGCAGGGGGCCTCCGTGGAGCTGTACTTC	CAATPQGASVELYF
TRBV12-3/TRBV12-4	TRBJ1-4	NA	many	12	TGTGCCAGCATGGGAACTAATGAAAAACTGTTTTTT	CASMGTNEKLFF
TRBV5-1	TRBJ2-5	NA	NA	13	TGCGCCAGCAGCTTGGTGGAGCGAGAGACCCAGTACTTC	CASSLVERETQYF
TRBV30	TRBJ1-1	NA	many	11	TGTGCCCACGGGAGGGCCACTGAAGCTTTCTTT	CAHGRATEAFF
TRBV20-1	TRBJ2-5	TRBD2	many	16	TGCAGTGCTAGAGGAAGCCTAGCGGGGCCCAAAGAGACCCAGTACTTC	CSARGSLAGPKETQYF
TRBV5-4	TRBJ2-3	NA	many	14	TGTGCCAGCAGCTCTGACTACTACACAGATACGCAGTATTTT	CASSSDYYTDTQYF
TRBV29-1	TRBJ2-2	NA	many	13	TGCAGCGTCCCCTCGGACTTCACCGGGGAGCTGTTTTTT	CSVPSDFTGELFF
TRBV4-2	TRBJ2-2	TRBD1	many	15	TGTGCCAGCTCCCTCGGACAGGGCCCCACCGGGGAGCTGTTTTTT	CASSLGQGPTGELFF
TRBV30	TRBJ1-1	NA	many	14	TGTGCCTGGAGTGTCTTGGCGAGGTACACTGAAGCTTTCTTT	CAWSVLARYTEAFF
TRBV7-8	TRBJ1-1	NA	many	16	TGTGCCAGCAGCTTAGGGACGGGTGGTTCTGGGACTGAAGCTTTCTTT	CASSLGTGGSGTEAFF
TRBV20-1	TRBJ2-1	TRBD2	many	15	TGCAGTGCGCCAGACGGACTAGCGGGGTACAATGAGCAGTTCTTC	CSAPDGLAGYNEQFF